The 18 T cell receptor beta chains given below trace back to one sample, sequenced in a study of radiation and T cells in renal cell carcinoma. Using immunoSEQ multiplex PCR, the repertoire was profiled, and TCRdb retains in-frame clones only, with some absent. Of 100,000 to 150,000 clones listed, about four fifths are singletons. Time point noted: blood 2 weeks post-SBRT. Regarding treatment: 15 Gy SBRT to primary tumor, nephrectomy 4 weeks later. The starting material was blood, obtained from a patient whose treatment included radiotherapy and nephrectomy. These TCRs come from a middle-aged man with renal cell carcinoma.

The J gene is TRBJ2-7, the V gene TRBV7-2; D is unresolved. The CDR3 is made up of 13 amino acids. Per germline, CDR1 SGHTA and CDR2 FQGNSA. Trimming pared 8 bases from V and 3 bases from J, leaving 14 bases between. The CDR3 nucleotides read TGTGCCAGCCGCAGGCAGACCCACTACGAGCAGTACTTC. Protein product: CASRRQTHYEQYF.

V usage is TRBV25-1 and J usage is TRBJ2-1; TRBD2 matches 9 bases. The CDR3 is made up of 15 amino acids. Germline V lookup: CDR1 MGHDK, CDR2 SYGVNS. Losses at the gene ends were 3 bases for V and 8 bases for J; bases not matched to a gene: 8. Here the CDR3 reads CASSDPRTSDHEQFF. CDR3 DNA sequence: TGTGCCAGCAGTGACCCCCGGACTAGCGATCATGAGCAGTTCTTC.

The genes are TRBV9 and TRBJ2-7; 9 nucleotides match TRBD2. The V segment lost 3 bases and the J segment 5 bases; nucleotides outside the gene matches: 6. From germline, CDR1 is SGDLS and CDR2 YYNGEE. The CDR3 has 14 amino acids. The CDR3 DNA sequence: TGTGCCAGCAGCGGCGGGAGGGCCTTCGACGAGCAGTACTTC. It yields the protein CASSGGRAFDEQYF.

The chain recombines TRBV14 with TRBJ1-1; D unclear. Germline V gene data show CDR1 as SGHDN and CDR2 as FVKESK. V lost 4 bases and J 0 bases, leaving 9 bases between the germline ends. The CDR3 contains 14 residues. As DNA, the CDR3 is TGTGCCAGCAGCCCCGTTTGGGTGAACACTGAAGCTTTCTTT. Its protein is CASSPVWVNTEAFF.

Only a few counts were recorded for this clone. Other nucleotide sequences in the sample specify the same CDR3. The chain has TRBV18 and TRBJ1-2; a weak D match, TRBD1 (5 bases). From germline, CDR1 is KGHSH and CDR2 LQKENI. The CDR3 is made up of 15 amino acids. Between the trimmed V and J ends, which lost 3 bases and 2 bases, there was a span of 13 bases. The CDR3, as DNA: TGTGCCAGCTCACCTCCCGCAGGGACCAACTATGGCTACACCTTC. Amino acids: CASSPPAGTNYGYTF.

This clone showed up just once. This sequence joins TRBV5-4 and TRBJ2-2, with 7 bases matching TRBD1. Germline CDR1 SGHNT, CDR2 YYREEE (reference sequence). There are 16 residues in the CDR3. Unmatched junction bases numbered 13, after V lost 4 bases and J lost 7 bases. CDR3 sequence: CASSRQNDRAGGELFF. CDR3 bases: TGTGCCAGCAGCCGACAAAACGACAGGGCGGGCGGGGAGCTGTTTTTT.

V is TRBV6-5 and J is TRBJ2-2; no definite D call. CDR3 length: 13 amino acids. The V gene's germline CDR1 is MNHEY and CDR2 SVGAGI. V was trimmed by 7 bases and J by 5 bases, leaving 11 bases between them. CDR3 DNA sequence: TGTGCCAGCATGGGGTGGGGAACCGGGGAGCTGTTTTTT. As protein: CASMGWGTGELFF.

With regard to this clone: A read error is possible here, since a much larger clone lies one base away. Other DNA sequences in the sample encode the same CDR3. The rearrangement uses TRBV2 and TRBJ2-7; a possible D gene is TRBD2 (5 bases). The CDR3 has 14 residues. Between the trimmed V and J ends, which lost 0 bases and 4 bases, there was a span of 10 bases. Germline CDR1 SNHLY, CDR2 FYNNEI. The CDR3 nucleotides are TGTGCCAGCAGTGAAGCGGGAGTGTTTTACGAGCAGTACTTC. It codes for CASSEAGVFYEQYF. Full variable domain (outside the CDR3, taken from reference TRBV2 and TRBJ2-7): EPEVTQTPSHQVTQMGQEVILRCVPISNHLYFYWYRQILGQKVEFLVSFYNNEISEKSEIFDDQFSVERPDGSNFTLKIRSTKLEDSAMYFCASSEAGVFYEQYFGPGTRLTVT.

Details on this clone: The same CDR3 can be traced to other DNA sequences in this sample. The rearrangement joins TRBV7-9 to TRBJ1-2, with D unclear. V was cut by 0 bases and J by 8 bases, with 13 bases left in between. The CDR3 has 14 amino acids. Germline CDR1 reads SEHNR; CDR2 reads FQNEAQ (reference sequence). The CDR3 DNA is TGTGCCAGCAGCTTAGCGGCGGGAGCAGGAGGCTACACCTTC. Translated, it gives CASSLAAGAGGYTF.

The gene calls are TRBV15 and TRBJ1-2; 7 bases agree with TRBD1. Trimming removed 1 base from V and 14 bases from J; junction bases left unmatched: 10. Germline CDR1 LNHNV, CDR2 YYDKDF (reference sequence). The CDR3 is 13 amino acids. In DNA, the CDR3 is TGTGCCACCAGCAGAGCCGTGACAGGGCCAAGGACCTTC. Translated: CATSRAVTGPRTF.

This clone was seen just once. The chain links TRBV7-2 to TRBJ1-5; D call uncertain. Germline V gene sequence: CDR1 SGHTA, CDR2 FQGNSA. This CDR3 is 12 amino acids long. Trimming removed 1 base at V and 5 bases at J, with 3 bases between. CDR3 DNA: TGTGCCAGCAGCTTAGACGATCAGCCCCAGCATTTT. It encodes CASSLDDQPQHF.

This clone was observed a handful of times. The chain joins TRBV7-2 to TRBJ1-2, with 8 bases identical to TRBD1. The ends lost 5 bases at V and 8 bases at J; junction bases unmatched: 7. Germline V gene data show CDR1 as SGHTA and CDR2 as FQGNSA. This CDR3 comprises 13 residues. As DNA, the CDR3 is TGTGCCAGCAGCCCACAGACAGGGGCAGGCTACACCTTC. Translating it yields CASSPQTGAGYTF.

The chain links TRBV5-4 to TRBJ2-7, with 9 positions matching TRBD2. Germline lookup yields CDR1 SGHNT and CDR2 YYREEE (reference sequence). V lost 4 bases to trimming and J lost 2 bases; unmatched junction nucleotides: 1. The CDR3 length is 13 residues. CDR3 in amino acids: CASSGGRAYEQYF. The DNA for the CDR3 is TGTGCCAGCAGCGGCGGGAGGGCCTACGAGCAGTACTTC.

The chain uses TRBV7-8 and TRBJ1-2; TRBD1 aligns across 7 bases. Trimming cost V 5 bases and J 5 bases; bases outside gene matches: 8. This CDR3 is built from 14 residues. CDR1 is SGHVS, CDR2 FQNEAQ, per germline. CDR3 in amino acids: CASSTLQGSYGYTF. CDR3 sequence (DNA): TGTGCCAGCAGCACGCTACAGGGGTCGTATGGCTACACCTTC.

This clone was observed a single time. The chain uses TRBV4-1 and TRBJ1-1; the D is unclear. The germline V gene encodes CDR1 MGHRA and CDR2 YSYEKL. V shed 0 bases and J shed 5 bases, with 13 bases lying between them. CDR3 size: 15 residues. The CDR3 reads CASSQEGSGRTEAFF. The CDR3 DNA is TGCGCCAGCAGCCAAGAAGGAAGCGGGCGGACTGAAGCTTTCTTT.

V and J are TRBV30 and TRBJ2-1, with TRBD1 matching over 7 bases. Losses at the gene ends were 0 bases for V and 5 bases for J; bases not matched to a gene: 13. This CDR3 comprises 17 residues. CDR1 and CDR2 from the germline V gene are GTSNPN and SVGIG (reference sequence). The CDR3 region is CAWSVLYGTANNNEQFF. The CDR3 nucleotides read TGTGCCTGGAGTGTACTATATGGGACAGCCAATAACAATGAGCAGTTCTTC.

The rearrangement joins TRBV7-9 to TRBJ1-6, with D hard to call. V was shortened by 1 base and J by 9 bases, with 10 bases between the two germline ends. Germline assignment: CDR1 SEHNR and CDR2 FQNEAQ (reference sequence). The CDR3 is 14 residues long. The CDR3 DNA reads TGTGCCAGCAGCTTAGAGGTCTGGCTTTCACCCCTCCACTTT. Its translation: CASSLEVWLSPLHF. Drawing the rest from reference TRBV7-9 and TRBJ1-6, the complete variable domain is DTGVSQNPRHKITKRGQNVTFRCDPISEHNRLYWYRQTLGQGPEFLTYFQNEAQLEKSRLLSDRFSAERPKGSFSTLEIQRTEQGDSAMYLCASSLEVWLSPLHFGNGTRLTVT.

V gene TRBV7-9 combines with J gene TRBJ2-3, with TRBD2 matching 11 bases. Trimming at V came to 5 bases and at J to 2 bases, leaving 3 bases not matched to a gene. CDR1 is SEHNR and CDR2 is FQNEAQ in the germline V gene (reference sequence). The CDR3 is 15 amino acids. CDR3 region: CASSPGLADTDTQYF. CDR3 in DNA: TGTGCCAGCAGCCCGGGACTAGCGGACACAGATACGCAGTATTTT.